The rows below give T cell receptor beta chains drawn from one sample of a study of human T cells and chemical hapten exposure. Each CDR3 protein is one row after TCRdb ran MiXCR on the RACE reads. The sample holds around 130,000 distinct CDR3 sequences, about 9% seen once. The specimen sequenced was whole blood. These receptors all come from a male donor in good health. Some clones in this sample may be carry-over from other donors' samples. CDR3s include the opening cysteine and the closing phenylalanine or tryptophan. Each record gives: clone size, J gene, V gene, D gene, CDR3 protein, CDR3 DNA. The D gene is left open where the match is weak. Only some rows state a clone size, as once, few, many or a class for expanded clones.

clone size: few; J gene: TRBJ2-3; V gene: TRBV7-8; D gene: TRBD2; CDR3 protein: CASSHPGAGLAGERTDTQYF; CDR3 DNA: TGTGCCAGCAGCCACCCTGGGGCCGGACTAGCGGGAGAACGGACAGATACGCAGTATTTT
clone size: few; J gene: TRBJ2-5; V gene: TRBV27; D gene: TRBD1; CDR3 protein: CASFLLDRGETQYF; CDR3 DNA: TGTGCCAGCTTCCTCCTGGACAGGGGGGAGACCCAGTACTTC
clone size: NA; J gene: TRBJ2-7; V gene: TRBV20-1; D gene: TRBD2; CDR3 protein: CSASLGGRAYEQYF; CDR3 DNA: TGCAGTGCTAGTCTTGGCGGGAGGGCCTACGAGCAGTACTTC
clone size: few; J gene: TRBJ2-2; V gene: TRBV5-1; D gene: NA; CDR3 protein: CASSLELERNTGELFF; CDR3 DNA: TGCGCCAGCAGCTTGGAGCTGGAGCGGAACACCGGGGAGCTGTTTTTT
clone size: NA; J gene: TRBJ1-4; V gene: TRBV2; D gene: NA; CDR3 protein: CASSGNRAEKLFF; CDR3 DNA: TGTGCCAGCAGTGGTAACAGGGCTGAAAAACTGTTTTTT
clone size: NA; J gene: TRBJ1-5; V gene: TRBV11-2; D gene: TRBD1; CDR3 protein: CASSLGDSNNQPQHF; CDR3 DNA: TGTGCCAGCAGCTTAGGGGACAGTAATAATCAGCCCCAGCATTTT
clone size: many; J gene: TRBJ2-1; V gene: TRBV12-3/TRBV12-4; D gene: NA; CDR3 protein: CASTLPGFNEQFF; CDR3 DNA: TGTGCCAGCACCCTCCCCGGGTTCAATGAGCAGTTCTTC
clone size: many; J gene: TRBJ1-2; V gene: TRBV6-6; D gene: TRBD1; CDR3 protein: CASRGWTGGDYGYTF; CDR3 DNA: TGTGCCAGCAGGGGTTGGACAGGGGGGGACTATGGCTACACCTTC
clone size: many; J gene: TRBJ2-2; V gene: TRBV5-1; D gene: NA; CDR3 protein: CASTPLGRNTGELFF; CDR3 DNA: TGCGCCAGCACCCCCCTGGGACGGAACACCGGGGAGCTGTTTTTT
clone size: many; J gene: TRBJ2-4; V gene: TRBV29-1; D gene: NA; CDR3 protein: CSVGQDGNIQYF; CDR3 DNA: TGCAGCGTTGGACAGGACGGAAACATTCAGTACTTC
clone size: many; J gene: TRBJ2-7; V gene: TRBV20-1; D gene: NA; CDR3 protein: CSARDLRGSYEQYF; CDR3 DNA: TGCAGTGCTAGAGATCTGAGAGGGTCCTACGAGCAGTACTTC
clone size: many; J gene: TRBJ2-2; V gene: TRBV12-3/TRBV12-4; D gene: NA; CDR3 protein: CASSTTAENTGELFF; CDR3 DNA: TGTGCCAGCAGTACGACAGCCGAGAACACCGGGGAGCTGTTTTTT
clone size: NA; J gene: TRBJ2-5; V gene: TRBV7-9; D gene: NA; CDR3 protein: CASSPLLGEETQYF; CDR3 DNA: TGTGCCAGCAGCCCACTTTTGGGGGAAGAGACCCAGTACTTC
clone size: NA; J gene: TRBJ1-4; V gene: TRBV29-1; D gene: NA; CDR3 protein: CSVAIARRDPQGEKLFF; CDR3 DNA: TGCAGCGTTGCCATCGCTCGCCGGGACCCCCAGGGTGAAAAACTGTTTTTT
clone size: many; J gene: TRBJ1-1; V gene: TRBV10-3; D gene: TRBD1; CDR3 protein: CAISEGDRSGAEAFF; CDR3 DNA: TGTGCCATCAGTGAGGGGGACAGGTCTGGGGCTGAAGCTTTCTTT
clone size: NA; J gene: TRBJ1-1; V gene: TRBV7-6; D gene: TRBD1; CDR3 protein: CASSETGGPETEAFF; CDR3 DNA: TGTGCCAGCAGCGAGACAGGGGGCCCTGAAACTGAAGCTTTCTTT
clone size: NA; J gene: TRBJ1-1; V gene: TRBV7-6; D gene: NA; CDR3 protein: CASSDPGEGHTEAFF; CDR3 DNA: TGTGCCAGCAGCGACCCTGGGGAGGGCCACACTGAAGCTTTCTTT
clone size: few; J gene: TRBJ1-2; V gene: TRBV27; D gene: NA; CDR3 protein: CASSFTADINYGYTF; CDR3 DNA: TGTGCCAGCAGTTTCACGGCAGACATAAACTATGGCTACACCTTC
clone size: many; J gene: TRBJ2-6; V gene: TRBV4-1; D gene: TRBD1; CDR3 protein: CASSQREGARTGANVLTF; CDR3 DNA: TGCGCCAGCAGCCAAAGAGAGGGGGCCCGAACTGGGGCCAACGTCCTGACTTTC
clone size: many; J gene: TRBJ1-5; V gene: TRBV7-2; D gene: NA; CDR3 protein: CASSLVGAGTNQPQHF; CDR3 DNA: TGTGCCAGCAGCCTAGTCGGGGCCGGGACAAATCAGCCCCAGCATTTT
clone size: few; J gene: TRBJ2-7; V gene: TRBV20-1; D gene: NA; CDR3 protein: CSASVMVLSYEQYF; CDR3 DNA: TGCAGTGCTAGCGTGATGGTCCTCTCCTACGAGCAGTACTTC
clone size: few; J gene: TRBJ2-1; V gene: TRBV7-9; D gene: TRBD2; CDR3 protein: CASIQGGKDGDEQFF; CDR3 DNA: TGTGCCAGCATCCAGGGAGGGAAGGACGGCGATGAGCAGTTCTTC
clone size: many; J gene: TRBJ2-3; V gene: TRBV5-1; D gene: NA; CDR3 protein: CASSSYTDTQYF; CDR3 DNA: TGCGCCAGCAGCTCTTACACAGATACGCAGTATTTT
clone size: NA; J gene: TRBJ2-7; V gene: TRBV7-9; D gene: NA; CDR3 protein: CASSRPVDPAYEQYF; CDR3 DNA: TGTGCCAGCAGCCGCCCCGTGGACCCCGCCTACGAGCAGTACTTC
clone size: NA; J gene: TRBJ1-5; V gene: TRBV5-4; D gene: NA; CDR3 protein: CASSPGPLDQPQHF; CDR3 DNA: TGTGCCAGCAGCCCGGGACCGCTAGATCAGCCCCAGCATTTT
clone size: NA; J gene: TRBJ2-1; V gene: TRBV12-3/TRBV12-4; D gene: NA; CDR3 protein: CASWAEYGEQFF; CDR3 DNA: TGTGCCAGCTGGGCGGAATATGGTGAGCAGTTCTTC
clone size: NA; J gene: TRBJ1-1; V gene: TRBV20-1; D gene: TRBD1; CDR3 protein: CSARDFDRGGTEAFF; CDR3 DNA: TGCAGTGCTAGAGATTTCGACAGGGGTGGAACTGAAGCTTTCTTT
clone size: many; J gene: TRBJ2-1; V gene: TRBV10-3; D gene: TRBD2; CDR3 protein: CAIRGDGGGSSYNEQFF; CDR3 DNA: TGTGCCATCAGGGGAGATGGCGGGGGGAGCTCCTACAATGAGCAGTTCTTC
clone size: NA; J gene: TRBJ1-2; V gene: TRBV6-5; D gene: TRBD1; CDR3 protein: CASRRPVTGNYGYTF; CDR3 DNA: TGTGCCAGCAGACGACCAGTGACAGGGAACTATGGCTACACCTTC
clone size: few; J gene: TRBJ1-1; V gene: TRBV29-1; D gene: NA; CDR3 protein: CSVARVLVTEAFF; CDR3 DNA: TGCAGCGTTGCGAGGGTTCTAGTCACTGAAGCTTTCTTT
clone size: NA; J gene: TRBJ1-5; V gene: TRBV20-1; D gene: TRBD1; CDR3 protein: CSARVPGGSNQPQHF; CDR3 DNA: TGCAGTGCTAGAGTTCCAGGGGGAAGCAATCAGCCCCAGCATTTT
clone size: NA; J gene: TRBJ1-4; V gene: TRBV6-1; D gene: NA; CDR3 protein: CASKQGRTNEKLFF; CDR3 DNA: TGTGCCAGCAAACAGGGAAGAACTAATGAAAAACTGTTTTTT
clone size: few; J gene: TRBJ1-2; V gene: TRBV12-3/TRBV12-4; D gene: TRBD1; CDR3 protein: CASSPGQGVLGYTF; CDR3 DNA: TGTGCCAGCAGTCCCGGACAGGGGGTGTTAGGCTACACCTTC
clone size: few; J gene: TRBJ2-7; V gene: TRBV20-1; D gene: TRBD2; CDR3 protein: CSARSLAGPSYEQYF; CDR3 DNA: TGCAGTGCTAGATCCCTAGCGGGACCTTCCTACGAGCAGTACTTC
clone size: few; J gene: TRBJ2-7; V gene: TRBV5-1; D gene: NA; CDR3 protein: CASSLDTSGFYEQYF; CDR3 DNA: TGCGCCAGCAGCTTGGACACTAGTGGGTTTTACGAGCAGTACTTC
clone size: few; J gene: TRBJ2-1; V gene: TRBV7-9; D gene: NA; CDR3 protein: CASSLFLRREGVRGSYNEQFF; CDR3 DNA: TGTGCCAGCAGCTTATTCCTGCGGAGAGAGGGGGTTCGGGGCTCCTACAATGAGCAGTTCTTC
clone size: NA; J gene: TRBJ2-7; V gene: TRBV10-3; D gene: NA; CDR3 protein: CAIADPRPYEQYF; CDR3 DNA: TGTGCCATCGCCGACCCCCGCCCCTACGAGCAGTACTTC
clone size: few; J gene: TRBJ1-4; V gene: TRBV20-1; D gene: TRBD1; CDR3 protein: CSATTGANEKLFF; CDR3 DNA: TGCAGTGCTACGACAGGGGCTAATGAAAAACTGTTTTTT
clone size: once; J gene: TRBJ1-5; V gene: TRBV6-1; D gene: NA; CDR3 protein: CASGPQGTNQPKHF; CDR3 DNA: TGTGCCAGCGGCCCACAGGGTACCAATCAGCCCAAGCATTTT
clone size: few; J gene: TRBJ1-5; V gene: TRBV27; D gene: NA; CDR3 protein: CASSLSRAYDQPQHF; CDR3 DNA: TGTGCCAGCAGTTTATCGAGGGCATACGATCAGCCCCAGCATTTT
clone size: NA; J gene: TRBJ1-1; V gene: TRBV11-1; D gene: NA; CDR3 protein: CASSRYRVNTEAFF; CDR3 DNA: TGTGCCAGCAGCCGGTACAGGGTGAACACTGAAGCTTTCTTT
clone size: NA; J gene: TRBJ2-2; V gene: TRBV6-1; D gene: NA; CDR3 protein: CASTLQETGELFF; CDR3 DNA: TGTGCCAGCACTCTTCAGGAGACCGGGGAGCTGTTTTTT
clone size: few; J gene: TRBJ2-2; V gene: TRBV4-3; D gene: TRBD2; CDR3 protein: CASSQRSGGGAGELFF; CDR3 DNA: TGCGCCAGCAGCCAAAGGTCCGGGGGGGGCGCCGGGGAGCTGTTTTTT
clone size: few; J gene: TRBJ1-1; V gene: TRBV7-8; D gene: TRBD1; CDR3 protein: CASSSTGGGTEAFF; CDR3 DNA: TGTGCCAGCAGCTCTACAGGGGGTGGCACTGAAGCTTTCTTT
clone size: few; J gene: TRBJ1-6; V gene: TRBV20-1; D gene: NA; CDR3 protein: CSARVEGHYNSPLHF; CDR3 DNA: TGCAGTGCTAGAGTTGAGGGGCACTATAATTCACCCCTCCACTTT
clone size: NA; J gene: TRBJ2-1; V gene: TRBV12-3/TRBV12-4; D gene: NA; CDR3 protein: CASRPGLPAYNEQFF; CDR3 DNA: TGTGCCAGCAGACCTGGACTGCCAGCCTACAATGAGCAGTTCTTC
clone size: NA; J gene: TRBJ2-1; V gene: TRBV25-1; D gene: TRBD1; CDR3 protein: CASSEYGTGYNEQFF; CDR3 DNA: TGTGCCAGCAGTGAATACGGGACAGGATACAATGAGCAGTTCTTC
clone size: few; J gene: TRBJ2-7; V gene: TRBV9; D gene: NA; CDR3 protein: CASSVDGGSYEQYF; CDR3 DNA: TGTGCCAGCAGCGTAGACGGGGGATCCTACGAGCAGTACTTC
clone size: NA; J gene: TRBJ1-6; V gene: TRBV5-4; D gene: NA; CDR3 protein: CASSLGTNSPLHF; CDR3 DNA: TGTGCCAGCAGCTTGGGCACAAATTCACCCCTCCACTTT
clone size: few; J gene: TRBJ1-1; V gene: TRBV11-1; D gene: TRBD1; CDR3 protein: CASSLLQGGQGLSEAFF; CDR3 DNA: TGTGCCAGCAGCTTACTACAGGGGGGGCAGGGACTCTCTGAAGCTTTCTTT
clone size: few; J gene: TRBJ1-2; V gene: TRBV2; D gene: NA; CDR3 protein: CASSEAGINYGYTF; CDR3 DNA: TGTGCCAGCAGTGAGGCAGGGATAAACTATGGCTACACCTTC
clone size: NA; J gene: TRBJ2-2; V gene: TRBV2; D gene: NA; CDR3 protein: CASSESAASNTGELFF; CDR3 DNA: TGTGCCAGCAGTGAATCGGCAGCCTCGAACACCGGGGAGCTGTTTTTT
clone size: NA; J gene: TRBJ2-1; V gene: TRBV12-5; D gene: NA; CDR3 protein: CASGPPEAHSYNEQFF; CDR3 DNA: TGTGCTAGTGGTCCCCCGGAGGCGCACTCCTACAATGAGCAGTTCTTC
clone size: few; J gene: TRBJ1-1; V gene: TRBV9; D gene: NA; CDR3 protein: CASSTGLGRVAFF; CDR3 DNA: TGTGCCAGCAGTACAGGGCTCGGTCGGGTAGCTTTCTTT
clone size: NA; J gene: TRBJ2-3; V gene: TRBV25-1; D gene: TRBD2; CDR3 protein: CASSEGTSGGDTQYF; CDR3 DNA: TGTGCCAGCAGTGAAGGGACTAGCGGGGGGGATACGCAGTATTTT
clone size: NA; J gene: TRBJ1-5; V gene: TRBV6-5; D gene: TRBD1; CDR3 protein: CASSRDRGLQPQHF; CDR3 DNA: TGTGCCAGCAGCCGCGACAGGGGGCTTCAGCCCCAGCATTTT
clone size: NA; J gene: TRBJ1-2; V gene: TRBV12-3/TRBV12-4; D gene: TRBD1; CDR3 protein: CASSASRDRDGFGYGYTF; CDR3 DNA: TGTGCCAGCAGCGCTAGCCGGGACAGGGATGGATTCGGCTATGGCTACACCTTC
clone size: few; J gene: TRBJ2-6; V gene: TRBV10-3; D gene: TRBD1; CDR3 protein: CAIRDRAGANVLTF; CDR3 DNA: TGTGCCATCAGAGACAGGGCTGGGGCCAACGTCCTGACTTTC
clone size: few; J gene: TRBJ1-5; V gene: TRBV27; D gene: TRBD1; CDR3 protein: CASSLLGRQGGNQPQHF; CDR3 DNA: TGTGCCAGCAGTTTATTAGGTAGACAGGGCGGCAATCAGCCCCAGCATTTT